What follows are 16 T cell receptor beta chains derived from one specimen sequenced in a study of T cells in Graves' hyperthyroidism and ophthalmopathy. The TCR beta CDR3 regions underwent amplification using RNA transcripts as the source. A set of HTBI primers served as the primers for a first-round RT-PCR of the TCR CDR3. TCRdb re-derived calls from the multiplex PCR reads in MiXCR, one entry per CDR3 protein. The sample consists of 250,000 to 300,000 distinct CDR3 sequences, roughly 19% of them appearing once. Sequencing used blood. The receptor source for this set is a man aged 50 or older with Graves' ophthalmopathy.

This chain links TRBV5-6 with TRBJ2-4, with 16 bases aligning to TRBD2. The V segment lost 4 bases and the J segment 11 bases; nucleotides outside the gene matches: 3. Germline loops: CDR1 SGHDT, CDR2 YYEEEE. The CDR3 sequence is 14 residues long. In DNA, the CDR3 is TGTGCCAGCAGCCAAGGGACTAGCGGGAGGGTTCAGTACTTC. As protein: CASSQGTSGRVQYF.

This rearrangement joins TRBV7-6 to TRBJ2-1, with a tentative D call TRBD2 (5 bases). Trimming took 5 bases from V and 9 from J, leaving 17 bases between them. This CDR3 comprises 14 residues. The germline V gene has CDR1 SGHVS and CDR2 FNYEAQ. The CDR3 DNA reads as TGTGCCAGCAGCCCCATAGCGCCAGCCAGTGAGCAGTTCTTC. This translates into CASSPIAPASEQFF.

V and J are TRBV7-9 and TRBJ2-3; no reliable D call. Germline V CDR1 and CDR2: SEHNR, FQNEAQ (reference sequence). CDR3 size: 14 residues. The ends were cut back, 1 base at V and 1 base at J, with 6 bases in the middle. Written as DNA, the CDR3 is TGTGCCAGCAGCTTAGTGCAGCGCACAGATACGCAGTATTTT. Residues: CASSLVQRTDTQYF.

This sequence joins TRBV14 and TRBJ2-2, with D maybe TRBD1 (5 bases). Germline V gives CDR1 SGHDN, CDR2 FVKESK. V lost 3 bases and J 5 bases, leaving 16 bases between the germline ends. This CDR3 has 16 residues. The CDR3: CASSQSGRGYTGELFF. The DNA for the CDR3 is TGTGCCAGCAGCCAGTCCGGAAGGGGCTATACCGGGGAGCTGTTTTTT.

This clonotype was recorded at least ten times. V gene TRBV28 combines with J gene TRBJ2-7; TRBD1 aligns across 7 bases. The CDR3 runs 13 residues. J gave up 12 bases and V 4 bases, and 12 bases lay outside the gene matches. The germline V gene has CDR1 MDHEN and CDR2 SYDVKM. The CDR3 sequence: CASSSGTTTGTYF. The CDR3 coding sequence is TGTGCCAGCAGTTCTGGAACGACGACAGGGACGTACTTC.

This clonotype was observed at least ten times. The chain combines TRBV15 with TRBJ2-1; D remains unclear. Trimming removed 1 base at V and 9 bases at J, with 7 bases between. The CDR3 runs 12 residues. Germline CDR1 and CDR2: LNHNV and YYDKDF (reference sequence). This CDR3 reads CATSRVGTEQFF. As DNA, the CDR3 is TGTGCCACCAGCAGAGTTGGTACTGAGCAGTTCTTC.

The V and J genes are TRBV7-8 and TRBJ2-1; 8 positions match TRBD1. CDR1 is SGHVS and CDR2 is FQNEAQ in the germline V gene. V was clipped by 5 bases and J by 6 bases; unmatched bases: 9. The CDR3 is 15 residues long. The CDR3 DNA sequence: TGTGCCAGCAGCCTCGGACAGGGCCTCGGCAATGAGCAGTTCTTC. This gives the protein CASSLGQGLGNEQFF. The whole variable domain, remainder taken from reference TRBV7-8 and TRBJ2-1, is GAGVSQSPRYKVAKRGQDVALRCDPISGHVSLFWYQQALGQGPEFLTYFQNEAQLDKSGLPSDRFFAERPEGSVSTLKIQRTQQEDSAVYLCASSLGQGLGNEQFFGPGTRLTVL.

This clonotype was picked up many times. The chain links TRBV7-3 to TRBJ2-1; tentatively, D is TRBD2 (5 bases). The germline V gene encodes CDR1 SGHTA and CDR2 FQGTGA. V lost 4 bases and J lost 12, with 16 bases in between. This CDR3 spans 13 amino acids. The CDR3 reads CASSSPASSVQFF. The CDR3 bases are TGTGCCAGCAGCTCCCCGGCTAGCTCCGTGCAGTTCTTC.

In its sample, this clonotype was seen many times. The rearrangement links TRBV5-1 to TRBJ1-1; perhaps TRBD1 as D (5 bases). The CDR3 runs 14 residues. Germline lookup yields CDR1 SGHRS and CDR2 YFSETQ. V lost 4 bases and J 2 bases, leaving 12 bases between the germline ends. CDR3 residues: CASSLTGLNTEAFF. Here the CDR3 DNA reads TGCGCCAGCAGCCTAACGGGACTCAACACTGAAGCTTTCTTT.

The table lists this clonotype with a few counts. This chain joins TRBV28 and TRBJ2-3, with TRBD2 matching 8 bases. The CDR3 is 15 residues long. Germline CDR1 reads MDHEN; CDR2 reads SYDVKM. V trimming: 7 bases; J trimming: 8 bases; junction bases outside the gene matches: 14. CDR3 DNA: TGTGCCAGCACCCTTGGCGGGAGGCGGGTGCCTACGCAGTATTTT. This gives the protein CASTLGGRRVPTQYF. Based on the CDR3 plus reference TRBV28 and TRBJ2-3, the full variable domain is DVKVTQSSRYLVKRTGEKVFLECVQDMDHENMFWYRQDPGLGLRLIYFSYDVKMKEKGDIPEGYSVSREKKERFSLILESASTNQTSMYLCASTLGGRRVPTQYFGPGTRLTVL.

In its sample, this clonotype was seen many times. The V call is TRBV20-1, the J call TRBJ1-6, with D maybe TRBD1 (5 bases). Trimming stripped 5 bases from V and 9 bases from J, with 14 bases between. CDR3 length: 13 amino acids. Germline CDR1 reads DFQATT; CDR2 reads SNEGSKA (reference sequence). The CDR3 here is CSAPMGGGSPLHF. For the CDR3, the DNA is TGCAGTGCTCCCATGGGGGGAGGTTCACCCCTCCACTTT.

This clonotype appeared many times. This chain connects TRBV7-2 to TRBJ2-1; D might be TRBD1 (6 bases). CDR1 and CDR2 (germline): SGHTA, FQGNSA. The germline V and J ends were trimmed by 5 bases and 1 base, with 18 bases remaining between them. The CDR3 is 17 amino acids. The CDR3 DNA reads TGTGCCAGCAGCGCTAGGCGAGGGGGTGAGTCCTACAATGAGCAGTTCTTC. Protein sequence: CASSARRGGESYNEQFF.

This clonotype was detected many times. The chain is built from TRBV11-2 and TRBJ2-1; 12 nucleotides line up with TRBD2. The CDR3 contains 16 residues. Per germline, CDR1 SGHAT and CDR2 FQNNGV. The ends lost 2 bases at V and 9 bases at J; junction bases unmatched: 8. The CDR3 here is CASSLSPRLAGVEQFF. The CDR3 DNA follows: TGTGCCAGCAGCTTAAGTCCTAGACTAGCGGGGGTTGAGCAGTTCTTC.

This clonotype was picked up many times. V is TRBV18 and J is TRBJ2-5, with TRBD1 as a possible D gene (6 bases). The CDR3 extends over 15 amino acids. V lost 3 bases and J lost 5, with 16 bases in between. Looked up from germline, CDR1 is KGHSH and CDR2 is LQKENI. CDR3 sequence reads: CASSPIKQGSETQYF. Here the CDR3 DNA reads TGTGCCAGCTCACCGATCAAACAGGGTAGCGAGACCCAGTACTTC. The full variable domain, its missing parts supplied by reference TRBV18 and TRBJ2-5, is NAGVMQNPRHLVRRRGQEARLRCSPMKGHSHVYWYRQLPEEGLKFMVYLQKENIIDESGMPKERFSAEFPKEGPSILRIQQVVRGDSAAYFCASSPIKQGSETQYFGPGTRLLVL.

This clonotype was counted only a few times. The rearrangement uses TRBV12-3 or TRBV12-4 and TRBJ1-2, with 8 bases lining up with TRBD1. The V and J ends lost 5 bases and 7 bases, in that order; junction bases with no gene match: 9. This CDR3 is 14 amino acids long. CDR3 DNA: TGTGCCAGCAGTCGACAGGGGCCAATTCGTGGCTACACCTTC. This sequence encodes CASSRQGPIRGYTF.

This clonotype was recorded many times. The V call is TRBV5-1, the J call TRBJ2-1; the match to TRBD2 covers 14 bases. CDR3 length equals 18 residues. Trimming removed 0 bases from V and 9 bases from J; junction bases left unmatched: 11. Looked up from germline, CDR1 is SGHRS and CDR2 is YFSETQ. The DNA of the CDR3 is TGCGCCAGCAGCTTGGACGATCCGGGACTAGCGGGAGCATCTGAGCAGTTCTTC. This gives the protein CASSLDDPGLAGASEQFF. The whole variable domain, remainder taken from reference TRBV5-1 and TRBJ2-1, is KAGVTQTPRYLIKTRGQQVTLSCSPISGHRSVSWYQQTPGQGLQFLFEYFSETQRNKGNFPGRFSGRQFSNSRSEMNVSTLELGDSALYLCASSLDDPGLAGASEQFFGPGTRLTVL.